This is a list of T cell receptor beta chains from one sample in a study of identical twins. Each CDR3 protein is one row after TCRdb ran MiXCR on the 5' RACE reads. The sample gives approximately 700,000 distinct CDR3 sequences, 5.5% to 7.5% of which show up once; 1.5% to 2% is in the top ten. Sequencing input: naive T cells sorted from blood. Receptors originate from a man aged 18 to 30 in good health. The CDR3 runs from the conserved cysteine through the conserved F or W. D genes are given only for firm matches. A clone size is listed for some rows: how often the clone was seen (once, few, many), or a class if it is expanded.

d_call: TRBD2; j_call: TRBJ2-3; clone_size: many; v_call: TRBV20-1; cdr3_aa: CSAVAGVEDTQYF; cdr3_nt: TGCAGTGCAGTAGCGGGAGTGGAAGATACGCAGTATTTT
d_call: .; j_call: TRBJ2-5; clone_size: .; v_call: TRBV5-1; cdr3_aa: CSSSTQETQYF; cdr3_nt: TGCTCCAGCAGCACCCAAGAGACCCAGTACTTC
d_call: TRBD2; j_call: TRBJ2-5; clone_size: few; v_call: TRBV15; cdr3_aa: CATSRGSGLAQETQYF; cdr3_nt: TGTGCCACCAGCAGAGGGTCAGGACTAGCTCAAGAGACCCAGTACTTC
d_call: .; j_call: TRBJ1-2; clone_size: many; v_call: TRBV12-3/TRBV12-4; cdr3_aa: CASSTGIYYGYTF; cdr3_nt: TGTGCCAGCAGTACAGGGATTTACTATGGCTACACCTTC
d_call: .; j_call: TRBJ2-1; clone_size: .; v_call: TRBV2; cdr3_aa: CASSYLGIYNEQFF; cdr3_nt: TGTGCCAGCAGCTACCTGGGGATCTACAATGAGCAGTTCTTC
d_call: TRBD1; j_call: TRBJ2-5; clone_size: many; v_call: TRBV29-1; cdr3_aa: CSVGNVAGGQETQYF; cdr3_nt: TGCAGCGTTGGTAACGTCGCAGGGGGCCAAGAGACCCAGTACTTC
d_call: .; j_call: TRBJ2-2; clone_size: many; v_call: TRBV20-1; cdr3_aa: CSAPYSGELFF; cdr3_nt: TGCAGTGCCCCTTATTCTGGGGAGCTGTTTTTT
d_call: .; j_call: TRBJ1-4; clone_size: many; v_call: TRBV12-3/TRBV12-4; cdr3_aa: CASRPRDKENEKLFF; cdr3_nt: TGTGCCAGCAGGCCCCGGGACAAAGAGAATGAAAAACTGTTTTTT
d_call: .; j_call: TRBJ2-3; clone_size: .; v_call: TRBV10-3; cdr3_aa: CAISDSGASTDTQYF; cdr3_nt: TGTGCCATCAGTGATTCCGGGGCTAGCACAGATACGCAGTATTTT
d_call: .; j_call: TRBJ2-1; clone_size: many; v_call: TRBV12-3/TRBV12-4; cdr3_aa: CASSQDGSYNEQFF; cdr3_nt: TGTGCCAGCAGCCAAGACGGTTCCTACAATGAGCAGTTCTTC
d_call: TRBD2; j_call: TRBJ2-7; clone_size: few; v_call: TRBV6-2/TRBV6-3; cdr3_aa: CASSSTGLAGAGEQYF; cdr3_nt: TGTGCCAGCAGTTCAACGGGACTAGCGGGAGCGGGAGAGCAGTACTTC
d_call: .; j_call: TRBJ1-2; clone_size: many; v_call: TRBV5-1; cdr3_aa: CASSLAGSPDYGYTF; cdr3_nt: TGCGCCAGCAGCTTGGCCGGCTCGCCTGACTATGGCTACACCTTC
d_call: .; j_call: TRBJ1-4; clone_size: many; v_call: TRBV5-1; cdr3_aa: CASSLGRNNEKLFF; cdr3_nt: TGCGCCAGCAGTCTTGGACGGAATAATGAAAAACTGTTTTTT
d_call: TRBD2; j_call: TRBJ2-3; clone_size: .; v_call: TRBV5-1; cdr3_aa: CASRLAAYTDTQYF; cdr3_nt: TGCGCCAGCCGCCTAGCGGCTTACACAGATACGCAGTATTTT
d_call: .; j_call: TRBJ1-1; clone_size: many; v_call: TRBV20-1; cdr3_aa: CSAGRRTEAFF; cdr3_nt: TGCAGTGCTGGGAGAAGGACTGAAGCTTTCTTT
d_call: .; j_call: TRBJ2-6; clone_size: .; v_call: TRBV5-1; cdr3_aa: CASKSSGANVLTF; cdr3_nt: TGCGCCAGCAAAAGCTCTGGGGCCAACGTCCTGACTTTC
d_call: TRBD2; j_call: TRBJ2-2; clone_size: many; v_call: TRBV29-1; cdr3_aa: CSFQSGGTGELFF; cdr3_nt: TGCAGCTTCCAGTCGGGGGGGACCGGGGAGCTGTTTTTT
d_call: TRBD1; j_call: TRBJ1-5; clone_size: many; v_call: TRBV10-3; cdr3_aa: CAIRSDRGHQPQHF; cdr3_nt: TGTGCCATCAGATCAGACAGGGGGCATCAGCCCCAGCATTTT
d_call: .; j_call: TRBJ1-6; clone_size: many; v_call: TRBV27; cdr3_aa: CASSLHWGGTSPLHF; cdr3_nt: TGTGCCAGCAGTTTACATTGGGGGGGGACCTCACCCCTCCACTTT
d_call: TRBD1; j_call: TRBJ2-3; clone_size: .; v_call: TRBV3-1; cdr3_aa: CASKSQGKHTQYF; cdr3_nt: TGTGCCAGCAAGTCACAGGGGAAGCATACGCAGTATTTT
d_call: .; j_call: TRBJ2-5; clone_size: .; v_call: TRBV11-2; cdr3_aa: CASGGSETQYF; cdr3_nt: TGTGCCAGCGGGGGGTCAGAGACCCAGTACTTC
d_call: TRBD1; j_call: TRBJ1-6; clone_size: .; v_call: TRBV18; cdr3_aa: CASSDRGEGSPLHF; cdr3_nt: TGTGCCAGCTCCGACAGGGGAGAAGGTTCACCCCTCCACTTT
d_call: .; j_call: TRBJ1-4; clone_size: few; v_call: TRBV20-1; cdr3_aa: CSARVIGGGEKLFF; cdr3_nt: TGCAGTGCTAGAGTAATTGGAGGGGGTGAAAAACTGTTTTTT
d_call: .; j_call: TRBJ1-5; clone_size: few; v_call: TRBV20-1; cdr3_aa: CSAREGWWDSNQPQHF; cdr3_nt: TGCAGTGCTAGAGAAGGTTGGTGGGATAGCAATCAGCCCCAGCATTTT
d_call: .; j_call: TRBJ2-1; clone_size: many; v_call: TRBV7-9; cdr3_aa: CASIERRVGSYNEQFF; cdr3_nt: TGTGCCAGCATAGAAAGGCGGGTTGGCTCCTACAATGAGCAGTTCTTC
d_call: TRBD1; j_call: TRBJ2-7; clone_size: many; v_call: TRBV10-3; cdr3_aa: CAISESWTGSYEQYF; cdr3_nt: TGTGCCATCAGTGAGTCCTGGACAGGGTCCTACGAGCAGTACTTC
d_call: .; j_call: TRBJ2-1; clone_size: many; v_call: TRBV7-2; cdr3_aa: CASSSVYEQFF; cdr3_nt: TGTGCCAGCAGCTCTGTATATGAGCAGTTCTTC
d_call: .; j_call: TRBJ2-5; clone_size: many; v_call: TRBV6-1; cdr3_aa: CASSGTETQYF; cdr3_nt: TGTGCCAGCAGTGGTACGGAGACCCAGTACTTC
d_call: .; j_call: TRBJ2-1; clone_size: few; v_call: TRBV4-2; cdr3_aa: CASSQSGGAFYNEQFF; cdr3_nt: TGTGCCAGCAGCCAAAGTGGTGGGGCCTTCTACAATGAGCAGTTCTTC
d_call: .; j_call: TRBJ2-2; clone_size: many; v_call: TRBV24-1; cdr3_aa: CATSDFGSSNTGELFF; cdr3_nt: TGTGCCACCAGTGATTTTGGGAGCTCGAACACCGGGGAGCTGTTTTTT
d_call: TRBD1; j_call: TRBJ1-1; clone_size: few; v_call: TRBV7-2; cdr3_aa: CASSLVGTDNTEAFF; cdr3_nt: TGTGCCAGCAGCTTAGTTGGGACAGACAACACTGAAGCTTTCTTT
d_call: .; j_call: TRBJ2-3; clone_size: many; v_call: TRBV7-3; cdr3_aa: CASSPRGTGIGTDTQYF; cdr3_nt: TGTGCCAGCAGCCCTCGCGGGACGGGGATAGGAACAGATACGCAGTATTTT
d_call: .; j_call: TRBJ1-1; clone_size: many; v_call: TRBV6-1; cdr3_aa: CASRMGRSNEAFF; cdr3_nt: TGTGCCAGCAGGATGGGTCGGTCGAATGAAGCTTTCTTT
d_call: TRBD1; j_call: TRBJ1-3; clone_size: many; v_call: TRBV27; cdr3_aa: CASSLSSAGGNTIYF; cdr3_nt: TGTGCCAGCAGTTTATCGTCGGCAGGGGGGAACACCATATATTTT
d_call: .; j_call: TRBJ2-5; clone_size: few; v_call: TRBV6-2/TRBV6-3; cdr3_aa: CANQSSRRLGNQETQYF; cdr3_nt: TGTGCCAACCAAAGTTCCCGCCGATTGGGGAATCAGGAGACCCAGTACTTC
d_call: TRBD2; j_call: TRBJ2-3; clone_size: many; v_call: TRBV12-3/TRBV12-4; cdr3_aa: CASSLKWGLALSTDTQYF; cdr3_nt: TGTGCCAGCAGTTTAAAGTGGGGACTAGCGCTTAGCACAGATACGCAGTATTTT
d_call: .; j_call: TRBJ2-2; clone_size: .; v_call: TRBV12-3/TRBV12-4; cdr3_aa: CASSPVDAGELFF; cdr3_nt: TGTGCCAGCAGTCCAGTTGACGCCGGGGAGCTGTTTTTT
d_call: .; j_call: TRBJ2-4; clone_size: many; v_call: TRBV28; cdr3_aa: CASSFWGAKNIQYF; cdr3_nt: TGTGCCAGCAGTTTCTGGGGAGCCAAAAACATTCAGTACTTC
d_call: TRBD1; j_call: TRBJ2-7; clone_size: many; v_call: TRBV7-8; cdr3_aa: CASSLSGTGTYEQYF; cdr3_nt: TGTGCCAGCAGCTTATCGGGGACAGGGACCTACGAGCAGTACTTC
d_call: .; j_call: TRBJ1-2; clone_size: .; v_call: TRBV2; cdr3_aa: CASSMQDSNYGYTF; cdr3_nt: TGTGCCAGCAGTATGCAGGACAGCAACTATGGCTACACCTTC
d_call: .; j_call: TRBJ2-5; clone_size: many; v_call: TRBV6-5; cdr3_aa: CASSYRGETQYF; cdr3_nt: TGTGCCAGCAGTTACAGGGGAGAGACCCAGTACTTC
d_call: .; j_call: TRBJ1-3; clone_size: many; v_call: TRBV12-3/TRBV12-4; cdr3_aa: CASSLAIQSGNTIYF; cdr3_nt: TGTGCCAGCAGTTTAGCCATACAGTCTGGAAACACCATATATTTT
d_call: TRBD2; j_call: TRBJ2-3; clone_size: many; v_call: TRBV5-1; cdr3_aa: CASTGTTSTDTQYF; cdr3_nt: TGCGCCAGCACCGGGACTACTAGCACAGATACGCAGTATTTT
d_call: TRBD2; j_call: TRBJ2-1; clone_size: few; v_call: TRBV14; cdr3_aa: CASSQEVSGIIQFF; cdr3_nt: TGTGCCAGCAGCCAAGAAGTGAGCGGGATAATACAGTTCTTC
d_call: .; j_call: TRBJ1-5; clone_size: few; v_call: TRBV10-2; cdr3_aa: CASSEFVSNQPQHF; cdr3_nt: TGCGCCAGCAGTGAGTTTGTTAGCAATCAGCCCCAGCATTTT
d_call: TRBD1; j_call: TRBJ1-1; clone_size: many; v_call: TRBV28; cdr3_aa: CASSPGQGVGRAFF; cdr3_nt: TGTGCCAGCAGTCCGGGACAGGGGGTTGGGAGAGCTTTCTTT
d_call: TRBD1; j_call: TRBJ1-1; clone_size: many; v_call: TRBV3-1; cdr3_aa: CASSTGVGTEAFF; cdr3_nt: TGTGCCAGCAGCACAGGGGTTGGCACTGAAGCTTTCTTT
d_call: TRBD1; j_call: TRBJ2-1; clone_size: many; v_call: TRBV10-2; cdr3_aa: CASGGQGALDEQFF; cdr3_nt: TGCGCCAGCGGGGGACAGGGGGCTCTAGATGAGCAGTTCTTC
d_call: .; j_call: TRBJ2-1; clone_size: few; v_call: TRBV19; cdr3_aa: CASSPKEGNYNEQFF; cdr3_nt: TGTGCCAGTTCCCCCAAGGAGGGGAACTACAATGAGCAGTTCTTC
d_call: .; j_call: TRBJ2-5; clone_size: many; v_call: TRBV6-5; cdr3_aa: CASSYSMVQVQETQYF; cdr3_nt: TGTGCCAGCAGTTACTCGATGGTCCAGGTACAAGAGACCCAGTACTTC
d_call: .; j_call: TRBJ2-3; clone_size: .; v_call: TRBV7-6; cdr3_aa: CASSTPLGDESTDTQYF; cdr3_nt: TGTGCCAGCAGCACTCCCCTGGGGGACGAAAGCACAGATACGCAGTATTTT